Presented here are 9 T cell receptor beta chains from one specimen sequenced in a study of cytomegalovirus exposure and HLA in healthy donors. Use of 60 Vbeta and 13 Jbeta primers characterized the PCR. Clones were sequenced by immunoSEQ multiplex PCR, and TCRdb holds only the in-frame ones, with some missing. The table has about 100,000 clones, approximately 85% seen once. Sequenced material: PBMCs. These TCRs come from a man aged 25 to 40 in good health and CMV-seronegative.

This chain links TRBV7-9 with TRBJ1-2, with 9 bases identical to TRBD1. Germline loops: CDR1 SEHNR, CDR2 FQNEAQ (reference sequence). J was trimmed by 4 bases and V by 5 bases; bases with no gene match: 11. This CDR3 has 16 amino acids. The chain's CDR3 is CASSDRYRGPVYGYTF. In nucleotides, the CDR3 is TGTGCCAGCAGCGACAGGTACAGGGGGCCGGTCTATGGCTACACCTTC.

J is TRBJ1-2 and V is TRBV11-2; TRBD1 might be the D (5 bases). There are 13 residues in the CDR3. Trimming shortened V by 5 bases and J by 8 bases, and 15 bases separated the two germline ends. The germline V gene has CDR1 SGHAT and CDR2 FQNNGV. The CDR3 here is CASSQRQYGGYTF. Here the CDR3 DNA reads TGTGCCAGCAGCCAGAGACAGTATGGCGGCTACACCTTC.

This rearrangement joins TRBV18 to TRBJ2-6; TRBD2 is a possible D gene (7 bases). Germline V lookup: CDR1 KGHSH, CDR2 LQKENI. The V gene lost 3 bases and the J gene lost 4 bases, with 13 bases spanning the gap. The CDR3 covers 16 residues. CDR3 DNA sequence: TGTGCCAGCTCACCGGGAGGGGGGCACGGGGCCAACGTCCTGACTTTC. This encodes CASSPGGGHGANVLTF.

V usage is TRBV4-1 and J usage is TRBJ2-7, with 10 bases identical to TRBD1. The CDR3 has 14 amino acids. The V and J ends lost 6 bases and 2 bases, in that order; junction bases with no gene match: 4. Looked up from germline, CDR1 is MGHRA and CDR2 is YSYEKL. The CDR3 DNA follows: TGCGCCAGCAGTTCCGGGACAGGGGCCTACGAGCAGTACTTC. It codes for CASSSGTGAYEQYF.

The chain combines TRBV5-1 with TRBJ2-3; 9 positions agree with TRBD1. Germline CDR1 is SGHRS and CDR2 is YFSETQ. This CDR3 spans 15 amino acids. The V gene end was trimmed by 4 bases and the J gene end by 0 bases; junction bases not matched to a gene: 3. CDR3 in amino acids: CASSGGQGSTDTQYF. The DNA for the CDR3 is TGCGCCAGCAGCGGGGGACAGGGTAGCACAGATACGCAGTATTTT.

This chain uses TRBV10-3 with TRBJ1-6; weak D call: TRBD1 (6 bases). The CDR3 runs 16 residues. Germline V lookup: CDR1 ENHRY, CDR2 SYGVKD. Trimming cost V 6 bases and J 7 bases, with 19 bases left between them. The CDR3 DNA follows: TGTGCCATCAGCTGGGGACACCTGGATGGCAATTCACCCCTCCACTTT. Protein sequence: CAISWGHLDGNSPLHF.

The genes are TRBV18 and TRBJ2-2; D gene uncertain. CDR1 KGHSH and CDR2 LQKENI come from the germline V gene. V was trimmed by 1 base and J by 6 bases, leaving 6 bases between them. The CDR3 contains 13 residues. The CDR3 coding sequence is TGTGCCAGCTCACCACTTAGTGCCGGGGAGCTGTTTTTT. This translates into CASSPLSAGELFF. The full variable domain, in which reference TRBV18 and TRBJ2-2 provide the parts outside the CDR3, is NAGVMQNPRHLVRRRGQEARLRCSPMKGHSHVYWYRQLPEEGLKFMVYLQKENIIDESGMPKERFSAEFPKEGPSILRIQQVVRGDSAAYFCASSPLSAGELFFGEGSRLTVL.

The chain combines TRBV7-9 with TRBJ2-7, with 7 bases identical to TRBD2. CDR1 and CDR2 (germline): SEHNR, FQNEAQ (reference sequence). The CDR3 extends over 17 amino acids. V dropped 2 bases and J dropped 0; count of bases not matched to a gene: 10. CDR3 residues: CASSLLGRRGNSYEQYF. CDR3 bases: TGTGCCAGCAGCTTACTGGGGCGGCGGGGGAACTCCTACGAGCAGTACTTC.

A note on this clone: The junction differs from germline at one of its ends, possibly a read error. The J gene is TRBJ2-5, the V gene TRBV29-1; 12 bases fit TRBD1. The closer fit of TRBJ2-7 to the DNA end suggests the J call may be wrong. This CDR3 is built from 13 residues. From germline, CDR1 is SQVTM and CDR2 ANQGSEA. The CDR3 DNA sequence: TGCAGCGTCGAAGGGACAGGGGGCTTCGAGCAGTACTTC. It encodes CSVEGTGGFEQYF.